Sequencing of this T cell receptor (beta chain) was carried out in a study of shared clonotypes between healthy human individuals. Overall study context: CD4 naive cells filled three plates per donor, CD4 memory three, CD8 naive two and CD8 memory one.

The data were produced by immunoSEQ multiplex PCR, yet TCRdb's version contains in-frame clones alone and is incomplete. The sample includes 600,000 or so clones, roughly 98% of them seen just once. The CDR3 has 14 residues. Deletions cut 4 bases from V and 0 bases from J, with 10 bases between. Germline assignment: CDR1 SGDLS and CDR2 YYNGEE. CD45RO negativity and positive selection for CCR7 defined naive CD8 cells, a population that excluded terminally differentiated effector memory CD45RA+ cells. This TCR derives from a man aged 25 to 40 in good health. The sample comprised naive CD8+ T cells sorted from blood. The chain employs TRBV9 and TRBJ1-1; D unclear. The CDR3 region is CASSPRAVNTEAFF. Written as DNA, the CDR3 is TGTGCCAGCAGCCCCCGGGCCGTGAACACTGAAGCTTTCTTT.